This TCR beta chain was obtained from a study of radiotherapy plus CTLA-4 blockade in lung cancer. Study-wide points: Reported findings show early blood T cell clone dynamics, with interferon-beta, best predicted response.

From germline, CDR1 is SGHRS and CDR2 YFSETQ. The CDR3 is 16 amino acids. The germline V and J ends were trimmed by 4 bases and 3 bases, with 17 bases remaining between them. Profiling relied on immunoSEQ multiplex PCR, and the TCRdb table lists in-frame clones only, not all of them. The sample includes 70,000 to 100,000 clones, roughly 86% of them seen just once. This clone was seen a few times. Its target is not known. The V call is TRBV5-1, the J call TRBJ2-1; D may be TRBD2 (6 bases). The sample was peripheral blood, taken from a patient treated with radiotherapy plus ipilimumab. This clonotype originated in a human donor with non-small cell lung cancer who had a partial response to radiotherapy plus ipilimumab. The CDR3: CASSIGGPIVYNEQFF. Written as DNA, the CDR3 is TGCGCCAGCAGCATAGGAGGGCCAATTGTCTACAATGAGCAGTTCTTC. The full variable domain, its missing parts supplied by reference TRBV5-1 and TRBJ2-1, is KAGVTQTPRYLIKTRGQQVTLSCSPISGHRSVSWYQQTPGQGLQFLFEYFSETQRNKGNFPGRFSGRQFSNSRSEMNVSTLELGDSALYLCASSIGGPIVYNEQFFGPGTRLTVL.